This TCR beta chain stems from a study of T cells in Graves' hyperthyroidism and ophthalmopathy. The wider study: Peripheral blood was secured at the point of initial diagnosis, before any treatment. Study results and limitations: Blood samples included most of the expanded thyroid clonotypes exceeding 0.001.

What was amplified from RNA transcripts were TCR beta CDR3 regions. During a first-round RT-PCR of the TCR CDR3, the HTBI primer set was used. Each CDR3 protein gets one entry after TCRdb re-called the multiplex PCR reads with MiXCR. The sample yields roughly 530,000 distinct CDR3 sequences, roughly 15% seen once. V dropped 3 bases and J dropped 9 bases, with 12 bases sitting between them. The CDR3 contains 12 residues. From germline, CDR1 is KGHSH and CDR2 LQKENI. Uncontrolled infection, other autoimmune disease, pregnancy or lactation barred patients from enrollment. Thyroid ultrasound and orbital computed tomography, with clinical symptoms and serum thyroxine and TRAb, informed diagnoses. This clonotype was detected many times. Its specificity is unknown.

This TCR was recovered from a woman aged 18-29 years with Graves' ophthalmopathy. The V call is TRBV18, the J call TRBJ2-7; D is unresolved. Source material: blood. CDR3 protein: CASSPDEVGQYF. DNA of the CDR3: TGTGCCAGCTCACCGGACGAAGTCGGGCAGTACTTC.